Listed below are T cell receptor beta chains from one sample, sequenced in a study of T cells in Graves' hyperthyroidism and ophthalmopathy. TCRdb independently ran MiXCR on the multiplex PCR reads; one entry per CDR3 protein. Of some 380,000 distinct CDR3 sequences in the sample, roughly 13% were seen once. Material for sequencing was blood. The receptor set was obtained from a man aged 25-45 years with Graves' hyperthyroidism that later progressed to Graves' ophthalmopathy. The CDR3 runs from the conserved cysteine through the conserved F or W. The D gene is left open where the match is weak. Some rows mark clone size as missing; the rest say once, few, many or name a class of expanded clone.

v_call	j_call	clone_size	d_call	cdr3_nt	cdr3_aa
TRBV12-3/TRBV12-4	TRBJ2-2	few	NA	TGTGCCAGCAGACTCAACAGTGTCGGGGAGCTGTTTTTT	CASRLNSVGELFF
TRBV7-7	TRBJ2-3	many	NA	TGTGCTAGCAGGGCTACAGGGTTGGGTACGCAGTATTTT	CASRATGLGTQYF
TRBV12-3/TRBV12-4	TRBJ1-1	many	NA	TGTGCCAGCAGTCCCCATAGGGGAGGCACTGAAGCTTTCTTT	CASSPHRGGTEAFF
TRBV6-1	TRBJ1-4	few	NA	TGTGCCAGCAGTCGCGGTGACCAGGGGAAACTGTTTTTT	CASSRGDQGKLFF
TRBV19	TRBJ2-7	few	NA	TGTGCCAGTAGTATATCCTCCATCCGGACCTACGAGCAGTACTTC	CASSISSIRTYEQYF
TRBV11-2	TRBJ2-2	NA	TRBD2	TGTGTCAGCAGCCCCGGGAGCTGGTCTAGCGGGGCCGCCGGGGAGCTGTTTTTT	CVSSPGSWSSGAAGELFF
TRBV6-1	TRBJ1-5	many	NA	TGTGCCAGCAGTTACGGGTTATATCAGCCCCAGCATTTT	CASSYGLYQPQHF
TRBV20-1	TRBJ2-7	NA	TRBD2	TGCAGTGCTAGGGCCCGGGGGGGGGGCTACGAGCAGTACTTC	CSARARGGGYEQYF
TRBV12-3/TRBV12-4	TRBJ1-5	many	NA	TGTGCCAGCAGTTCAGGGTACAATCAGCCCCAGCATTTT	CASSSGYNQPQHF
TRBV18	TRBJ2-1	few	NA	TGTGCCAGCTCACCTTGGCCGGGGAATGAGCAGTTCTTC	CASSPWPGNEQFF
TRBV12-3/TRBV12-4	TRBJ1-2	many	TRBD1	TGTGCTTCTACGAAGTGGGACAGCAAAGGGGATGGCTACACCTTC	CASTKWDSKGDGYTF
TRBV11-1	TRBJ1-5	NA	NA	TGTGCCAGCAGCTTAGGGCGGGCCAGGGGCAATCAGCCCCAGCATTTT	CASSLGRARGNQPQHF
TRBV7-3	TRBJ2-1	many	TRBD2	TGTGCCAGCAGCTTAATGGGGCGGGGGGTCTACAATGAGCAGTTCTTC	CASSLMGRGVYNEQFF
TRBV6-1	TRBJ1-3	many	NA	TGTGCCAGCAGTCTCGGGTCCGCACGGGAAGACACCATATATTTT	CASSLGSAREDTIYF
TRBV6-2/TRBV6-3	TRBJ2-2	many	TRBD1	TGTGCCAGCAGTTTTCTCCAGGGGGTCGGGGAGCTGTTTTTT	CASSFLQGVGELFF
TRBV5-1	TRBJ2-1	NA	NA	TGCGCCAGCGGCCCGGGGGAAACAGTTTCCTACAATGAGCAGTTCTTC	CASGPGETVSYNEQFF
TRBV4-1	TRBJ2-1	NA	NA	TGCGCCAGCAGCCAAGGTGACAGGTCGGAGCAGTTCTTC	CASSQGDRSEQFF
TRBV27	TRBJ2-7	many	NA	TGTGCCAGCAGTCTCACAGTTAGTAGCTCCTACGAGCAGTACTTC	CASSLTVSSSYEQYF
TRBV28	TRBJ2-7	many	NA	TGTGCCAGCAGCCCCGGCCCCTCGGGGAAAACCTACGAGCAGTACTTC	CASSPGPSGKTYEQYF
TRBV12-3/TRBV12-4	TRBJ2-3	many	TRBD2	TGTGCCAGCAGTCAGCGGGGGGGCCCCCCAGATACGCAGTATTTT	CASSQRGGPPDTQYF
TRBV12-3/TRBV12-4	TRBJ1-2	NA	TRBD1	TGTGCCAGCAGTTTATTACAGGGGGCGGCCCCGCGGTACGGCTACACCTTC	CASSLLQGAAPRYGYTF
TRBV7-3	TRBJ2-3	many	NA	TGTGCCAGCAGCCCCCGGGGGCTCAGCACAGATACGCAGTATTTT	CASSPRGLSTDTQYF
TRBV12-5	TRBJ2-3	many	TRBD2	TGTGCTAGTGGTTTGGTACTTGGACTAGCGGGGGGAGCTTTTCGCACAGATACGCAGTATTTT	CASGLVLGLAGGAFRTDTQYF
TRBV7-9	TRBJ1-2	many	NA	TGTGCCAGCAGCCTTCCGGGACGTACTAACTATGGCTACACCTTC	CASSLPGRTNYGYTF
TRBV5-1	TRBJ2-7	few	NA	TGCGCCAGCAGCTCGGTAGGGTATGGAGACTACGAGCAGTACTTC	CASSSVGYGDYEQYF
TRBV12-3/TRBV12-4	TRBJ2-1	few	TRBD1	TGTGCCAGCAGCTCACAGAGACAGGGGGCTTACAATGAGCAGTTCTTC	CASSSQRQGAYNEQFF
TRBV6-4	TRBJ1-4	NA	NA	TGTGCCAGCCGGGGGTTGACACAAGTATTCGAAAAACTGTTTTTT	CASRGLTQVFEKLFF
TRBV6-1	TRBJ2-3	many	NA	TGTGCCAGCAGTGAACTGGGGCCGACAGATACGCAGTATTTT	CASSELGPTDTQYF
TRBV7-8	TRBJ2-6	NA	TRBD1	TGTGCCAGCAGCTTAAATCCTGTGACTTTGACAGGGGCCGGGGCCAACGTCCTGACTTTC	CASSLNPVTLTGAGANVLTF
TRBV19	TRBJ2-3	few	NA	TGTGCCAGTAGCCGAGGGGGGGATACGCAGTATTTT	CASSRGGDTQYF
TRBV6-1	TRBJ1-5	NA	NA	TGTGCCAGTACCCTTGGCCCCGAGCAGCCCCAGCATTTT	CASTLGPEQPQHF
TRBV7-2	TRBJ1-5	few	NA	TGTGCCAGCAGCTTAGGGGCAGTCTATAGCAATCAGCCCCAGCATTTT	CASSLGAVYSNQPQHF
TRBV20-1	TRBJ2-2	many	NA	TGCAGTGCTAGAGACAACACAGGGACGTGGGAGCTGTTTTTT	CSARDNTGTWELFF
TRBV2	TRBJ1-1	many	NA	TGTGCCAGCAGTGACCGGGGGCACACTGAAGCTTTCTTT	CASSDRGHTEAFF
TRBV9	TRBJ1-1	NA	TRBD1	TGTGCCAGCAGCGTAGGTGGGACAGGGGAAAACGGTGAAGCTTTCTTT	CASSVGGTGENGEAFF
TRBV5-6	TRBJ1-3	few	NA	TGTGCCAGCAGCCCTCGGGGGGTGGAAAACACCATATATTTT	CASSPRGVENTIYF
TRBV9	TRBJ1-1	many	NA	TGTGCCAGCAGCCCCCAAGGGGGGGCAGGCACTGAAGCTTTCTTT	CASSPQGGAGTEAFF
TRBV5-6	TRBJ2-5	few	NA	TGTGCCAGCAGCTTGTTTGCCTCCCGGGCTTCGCGGGAGACCCAGTACTTC	CASSLFASRASRETQYF
TRBV6-1	TRBJ2-2	few	NA	TGTGCCAGCAGTCAAGACAGCCGGTGGACCGGGGAGCTGTTTTTT	CASSQDSRWTGELFF
TRBV12-3/TRBV12-4	TRBJ2-3	many	NA	TGTGCCAGCGGGGTTCGGGGAAGCACAGATACGCAGTATTTT	CASGVRGSTDTQYF
TRBV5-5	TRBJ1-6	NA	TRBD1	TGTGCCAGCAGCGGGGACAGGGCTCTATCTAATTCACCCCTCCACTTT	CASSGDRALSNSPLHF
TRBV7-6	TRBJ1-2	many	TRBD1	TGTGCCAGCAGCTTAGCCCCGGGACAGGGTCTCTATGGCTACACCTTC	CASSLAPGQGLYGYTF
TRBV28	TRBJ1-5	many	NA	TGTGCCGGGTGGGGCGGATGGGATCAGCCCCAGCATTTT	CAGWGGWDQPQHF